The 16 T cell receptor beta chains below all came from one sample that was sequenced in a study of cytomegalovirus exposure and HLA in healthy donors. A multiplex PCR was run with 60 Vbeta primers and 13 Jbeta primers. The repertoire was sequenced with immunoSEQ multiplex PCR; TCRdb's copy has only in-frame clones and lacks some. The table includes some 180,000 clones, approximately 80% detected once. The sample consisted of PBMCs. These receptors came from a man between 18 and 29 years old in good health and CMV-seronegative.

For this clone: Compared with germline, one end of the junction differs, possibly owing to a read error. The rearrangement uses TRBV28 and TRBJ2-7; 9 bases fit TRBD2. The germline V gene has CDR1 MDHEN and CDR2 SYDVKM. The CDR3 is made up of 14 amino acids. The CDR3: CASRLAGDHYEQYF. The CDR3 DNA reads TGTGCCAGCCGTTTAGCGGGAGATCATTACGAGCAGTACTTC. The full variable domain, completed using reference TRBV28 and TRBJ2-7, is DVKVTQSSRYLVKRTGEKVFLECVQDMDHENMFWYRQDPGLGLRLIYFSYDVKMKEKGDIPEGYSVSREKKERFSLILESASTNQTSMYLCASRLAGDHYEQYFGPGTRLTVT.

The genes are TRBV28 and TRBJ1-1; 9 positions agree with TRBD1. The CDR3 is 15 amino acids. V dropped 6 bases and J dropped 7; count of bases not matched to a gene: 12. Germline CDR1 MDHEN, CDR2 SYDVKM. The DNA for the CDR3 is TGTGCCAGCAGAGTCCTCGGACAGGGGTATGGTGAAGCTTTCTTT. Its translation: CASRVLGQGYGEAFF.

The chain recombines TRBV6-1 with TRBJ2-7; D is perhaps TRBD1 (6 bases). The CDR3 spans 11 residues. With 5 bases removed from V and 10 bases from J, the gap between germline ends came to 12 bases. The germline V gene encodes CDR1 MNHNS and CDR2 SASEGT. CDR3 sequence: CASSLDSQQYF. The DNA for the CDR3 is TGTGCCAGCAGTTTGGACAGCCAACAGTACTTC.

CDR3 coding DNA: TGTGCCAGCAAGGGACCCAGGGGCAAGAACACTGAAGCTTTCTTT. Its translation: CASKGPRGKNTEAFF. The V gene is TRBV28, the J gene TRBJ1-1; TRBD1 is a possible D gene (6 bases). The CDR3 extends over 15 amino acids. Germline V CDR1 and CDR2: MDHEN, SYDVKM. Trimming took 7 bases from V and 1 from J, leaving 16 bases between them.

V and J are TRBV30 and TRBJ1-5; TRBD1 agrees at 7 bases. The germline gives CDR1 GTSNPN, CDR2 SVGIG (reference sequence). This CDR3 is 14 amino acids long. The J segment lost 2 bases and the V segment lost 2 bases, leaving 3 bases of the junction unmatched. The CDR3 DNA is TGTGCCTGGAGTACCGGACAGGGCAATCAGCCCCAGCATTTT. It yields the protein CAWSTGQGNQPQHF.

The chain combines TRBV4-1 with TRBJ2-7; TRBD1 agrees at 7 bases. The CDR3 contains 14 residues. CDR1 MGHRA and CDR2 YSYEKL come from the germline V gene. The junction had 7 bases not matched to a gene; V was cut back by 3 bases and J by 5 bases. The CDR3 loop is CASSQQGEGHEQYF. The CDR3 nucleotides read TGCGCCAGCAGCCAGCAGGGGGAAGGGCACGAGCAGTACTTC.

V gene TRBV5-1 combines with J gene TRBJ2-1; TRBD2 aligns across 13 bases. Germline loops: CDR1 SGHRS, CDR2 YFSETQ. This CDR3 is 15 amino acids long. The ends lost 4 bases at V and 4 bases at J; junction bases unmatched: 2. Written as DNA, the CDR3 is TGCGCCAGCAGCGCACTAGCGGGAGGGTACAATGAGCAGTTCTTC. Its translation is CASSALAGGYNEQFF.

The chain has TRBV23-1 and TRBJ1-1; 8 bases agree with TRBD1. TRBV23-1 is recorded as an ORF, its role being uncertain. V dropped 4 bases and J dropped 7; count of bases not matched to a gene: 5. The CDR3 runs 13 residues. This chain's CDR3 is CASSPGTGGEAFF. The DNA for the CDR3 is TGCGCCAGCAGTCCCGGGACAGGCGGTGAAGCTTTCTTT.

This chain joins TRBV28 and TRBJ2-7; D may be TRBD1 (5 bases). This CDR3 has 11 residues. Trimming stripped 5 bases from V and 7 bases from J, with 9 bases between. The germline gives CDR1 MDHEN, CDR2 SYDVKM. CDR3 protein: CASSTRGEQYF. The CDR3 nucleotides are TGTGCCAGCAGTACAAGGGGAGAGCAGTACTTC.

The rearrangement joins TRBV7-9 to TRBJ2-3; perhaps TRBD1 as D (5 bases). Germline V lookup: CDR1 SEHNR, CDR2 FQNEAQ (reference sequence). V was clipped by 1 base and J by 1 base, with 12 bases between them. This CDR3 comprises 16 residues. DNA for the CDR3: TGTGCCAGCAGCTTAGAAACTCTAGGGGGCACAGATACGCAGTATTTT. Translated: CASSLETLGGTDTQYF. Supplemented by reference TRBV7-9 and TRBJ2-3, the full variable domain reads DTGVSQNPRHKITKRGQNVTFRCDPISEHNRLYWYRQTLGQGPEFLTYFQNEAQLEKSRLLSDRFSAERPKGSFSTLEIQRTEQGDSAMYLCASSLETLGGTDTQYFGPGTRLTVL.

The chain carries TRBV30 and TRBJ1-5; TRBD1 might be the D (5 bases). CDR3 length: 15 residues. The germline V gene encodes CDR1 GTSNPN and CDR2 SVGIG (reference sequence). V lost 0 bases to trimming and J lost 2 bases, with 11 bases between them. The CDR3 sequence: CAWSVRQGRNQPQHF. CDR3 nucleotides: TGTGCCTGGAGTGTACGGCAGGGTCGCAATCAGCCCCAGCATTTT.

This CDR3 reads CASSLDSMVGGNTIYF. CDR3 bases: TGTGCCAGCAGCTTGGACAGCATGGTGGGTGGAAACACCATATATTTT. The chain links TRBV7-2 to TRBJ1-3, with a possible D match to TRBD1 (6 bases). V was trimmed by 3 bases and J by 3 bases, leaving 15 bases between them. Germline-derived CDR1 and CDR2 are SGHTA and FQGNSA. CDR3 length equals 16 residues.

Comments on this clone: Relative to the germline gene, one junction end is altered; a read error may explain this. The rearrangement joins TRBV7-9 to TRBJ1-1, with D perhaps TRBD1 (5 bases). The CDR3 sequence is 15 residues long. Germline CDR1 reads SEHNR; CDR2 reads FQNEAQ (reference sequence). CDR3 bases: TGTTCCAGCAGCTTAGGTTCGGGGGGACGGGATGAAGCTTTCTTT. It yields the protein CSSSLGSGGRDEAFF.

The DNA of the CDR3 is TGTGCCAGCAGTGATGTTGTCCAGGGCTATGGCTACACCTTC. It is translated as CASSDVVQGYGYTF. The chain has TRBV2 and TRBJ1-2, with D possibly matching TRBD1 (5 bases). With 3 bases removed from V and 4 bases from J, the gap between germline ends came to 12 bases. CDR3 length: 14 amino acids. CDR1 and CDR2 from the germline V gene are SNHLY and FYNNEI.

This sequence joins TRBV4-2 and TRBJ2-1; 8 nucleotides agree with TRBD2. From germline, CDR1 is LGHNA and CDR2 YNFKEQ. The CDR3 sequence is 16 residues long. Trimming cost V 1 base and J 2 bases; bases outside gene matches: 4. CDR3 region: CASSQARGGAYNEQFF. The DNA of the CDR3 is TGTGCCAGCAGCCAAGCCCGGGGGGGGGCCTACAATGAGCAGTTCTTC.

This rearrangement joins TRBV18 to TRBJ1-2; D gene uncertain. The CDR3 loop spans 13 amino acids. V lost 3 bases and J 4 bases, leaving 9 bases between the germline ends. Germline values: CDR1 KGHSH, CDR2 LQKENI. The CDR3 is CASSPKEAYGYTF. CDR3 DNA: TGTGCCAGCTCACCGAAGGAGGCCTATGGCTACACCTTC.